The text below deals with one TCR beta chain. Its antigen is still unknown. A much larger clone differs by one base, so this may be a read error. TCRdb re-called the reads through MiXCR, storing one row per CDR3 protein. The table has some 300,000 distinct CDR3 sequences, around 9.1% seen once. The data originate from a study of T cell repertoires in cytomegalovirus infection. This CDR3 contains 15 residues. Looked up from germline, CDR1 is MNHEY and CDR2 is SVGAGI. Study findings and constraints: The ex vivo response was dominated by HLA-C-restricted CMV-specific TCR beta clonotypes.

The material sequenced was PBMCs. This receptor was identified in a human donor in good health (CMV status not recorded). Some clones in this sample may be carry-over from other donors' samples. The chain combines TRBV6-5 with TRBJ2-2; D assignment may be TRBD1 or TRBD2 (5 bases each). The CDR3 is CASYGQASGPGELSF. CDR3 coding DNA: TGTGCCAGCTACGGACAAGCGTCGGGTCCCGGGGAGCTGTCTTTT.